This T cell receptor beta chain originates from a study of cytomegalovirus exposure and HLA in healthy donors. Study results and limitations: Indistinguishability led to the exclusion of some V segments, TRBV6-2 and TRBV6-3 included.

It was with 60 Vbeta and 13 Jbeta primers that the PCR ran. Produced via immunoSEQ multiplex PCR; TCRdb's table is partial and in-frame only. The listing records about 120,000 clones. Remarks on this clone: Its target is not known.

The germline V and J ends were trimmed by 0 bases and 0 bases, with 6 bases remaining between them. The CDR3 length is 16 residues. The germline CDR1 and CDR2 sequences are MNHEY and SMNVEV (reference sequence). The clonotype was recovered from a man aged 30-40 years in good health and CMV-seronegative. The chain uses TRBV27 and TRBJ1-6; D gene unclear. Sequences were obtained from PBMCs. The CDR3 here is CASSLSASSYNSPLHF. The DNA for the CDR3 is TGTGCCAGCAGTTTATCGGCCAGCTCCTATAATTCACCCCTCCACTTT.